The rows below give T cell receptor beta chains drawn from one sample of a study of blood T cell repertoires in COVID-19. Some clones are missing from TCRdb's copy, which holds only in-frame ones; the method was immunoSEQ multiplex PCR. The sample lists 150,000 or so clones, roughly 76% occurring once. The sample consisted of peripheral blood. These receptors originate from a human donor with acute or convalescent COVID-19. The donor label of this sample is uncertain. Each CDR3 is given without its conserved first and last residue. D genes are given only for firm matches.

CDR3: ASNQGRNTIY
V: TRBV2
J: TRBJ1-3
D: .

CDR3: ASTGGSNQPQH
V: TRBV2
J: TRBJ1-5
D: .

CDR3: ASSLEALITDTQY
V: TRBV9
J: TRBJ2-3
D: .

CDR3: ASSPGPATIY
V: TRBV7-8
J: TRBJ1-3
D: .

CDR3: ASSYWTGSNQPQH
V: TRBV6-6
J: TRBJ1-5
D: TRBD1

CDR3: ASSPWTAADTQY
V: TRBV6-5
J: TRBJ2-3
D: .

CDR3: ASSSVGTGLSYNEQF
V: TRBV5-1
J: TRBJ2-1
D: TRBD2

CDR3: ASSPETGGVINYGYT
V: TRBV18
J: TRBJ1-2
D: .

CDR3: AISENREETQY
V: TRBV10-3
J: TRBJ2-5
D: .

CDR3: ASSSRPGGDTQY
V: TRBV5-1
J: TRBJ2-3
D: .

CDR3: ASRPSGGGYYEQY
V: TRBV6-5
J: TRBJ2-7
D: TRBD2

CDR3: ASSVGGRSGTEAF
V: TRBV9
J: TRBJ1-1
D: .

CDR3: ASSVTTDPNYGYT
V: TRBV9
J: TRBJ1-2
D: .

CDR3: ASSPGTGSEKLF
V: TRBV6-5
J: TRBJ1-4
D: TRBD1

CDR3: ASSPTSGGAYEQY
V: TRBV5-4
J: TRBJ2-7
D: TRBD2

CDR3: AWNRDRGLLDNSPLH
V: TRBV30
J: TRBJ1-6
D: TRBD1

CDR3: ASSPAGVEQF
V: TRBV18
J: TRBJ2-1
D: .

CDR3: ASRPGGGQTGETQY
V: TRBV5-4
J: TRBJ2-5
D: TRBD2

CDR3: ASGLGLDTGELF
V: TRBV12-5
J: TRBJ2-2
D: TRBD2

CDR3: ASSPGLAGDPYQETQY
V: TRBV11-2
J: TRBJ2-5
D: TRBD2

CDR3: ASRPEGSSEQY
V: TRBV7-8
J: TRBJ2-7
D: .

CDR3: ASSYSVGGGSTEAF
V: TRBV6-5
J: TRBJ1-1
D: .

CDR3: ASSTQNQRAQH
V: TRBV19
J: TRBJ1-5
D: .

CDR3: ASSEGQEAGTQY
V: TRBV5-1
J: TRBJ2-3
D: TRBD1

CDR3: ASSAPGAGANVLT
V: TRBV9
J: TRBJ2-6
D: .

CDR3: ASSYGGQPQH
V: TRBV27
J: TRBJ1-5
D: .

CDR3: ASSRDRGFYGYT
V: TRBV27
J: TRBJ1-2
D: TRBD1

CDR3: ASSTHSGGADNEQF
V: TRBV11-3
J: TRBJ2-1
D: TRBD2

CDR3: ASSRAGTPTGELF
V: TRBV6-5
J: TRBJ2-2
D: .

CDR3: TSSQEGGTGQGPYIYGYT
V: TRBV1
J: TRBJ1-2
D: .

CDR3: ASSLGPPETQY
V: TRBV11-2
J: TRBJ2-5
D: .

CDR3: ASSLGQKANVLT
V: TRBV7-9
J: TRBJ2-6
D: .

CDR3: ASSLKRTGFNYGYT
V: TRBV7-9
J: TRBJ1-2
D: TRBD1

CDR3: ASSISAQGIDTQY
V: TRBV19
J: TRBJ2-3
D: .

CDR3: ASSWGTGQYNSPLH
V: TRBV5-1
J: TRBJ1-6
D: TRBD1

CDR3: ASGTLAGGRQPQH
V: TRBV12-5
J: TRBJ1-5
D: .

CDR3: ASSRDRFQETQY
V: TRBV6-5
J: TRBJ2-5
D: TRBD1

CDR3: ASSLGTGNSPLH
V: TRBV5-1
J: TRBJ1-6
D: TRBD1

CDR3: ASSLNAAGANVLT
V: TRBV7-6
J: TRBJ2-6
D: .

CDR3: ASTSGDQETQY
V: TRBV2
J: TRBJ2-5
D: TRBD2